These 3 T cell receptor beta chains were all obtained from the same sample, sequenced in a study of control samples from healthy donors and cancer patients. The assay was immunoSEQ multiplex PCR, and TCRdb's table has in-frame clones only and misses some. This table holds about 69,000 clones, 85% to 90% found once. Material for sequencing was PBMCs. The receptors were sampled from a man aged 55 to 70 with lung cancer.

The chain has TRBV4-2 and TRBJ2-6, with D unclear. Germline V gene lookup returns CDR1 LGHNA and CDR2 YNFKEQ. V lost 1 base to trimming and J lost 3 bases, with 10 bases between them. There are 16 residues in the CDR3. The DNA for the CDR3 is TGTGCCAGCAGCCAAGCGGTATCGGGTGGGGCCAACGTCCTGACTTTC. This gives the protein CASSQAVSGGANVLTF.

The chain joins TRBV9 to TRBJ1-2; no clear D. CDR1 is SGDLS and CDR2 is YYNGEE in the germline V gene. The CDR3 extends over 13 amino acids. V dropped 2 bases and J dropped 1 base, with 6 bases sitting between them. CDR3 region: CASSVEDNYGYTF. The CDR3 DNA is TGTGCCAGCAGCGTTGAGGATAACTATGGCTACACCTTC.

The J gene is TRBJ1-6, the V gene TRBV7-9, with 11 bases identical to TRBD1. The ends lost 6 bases at V and 6 bases at J; junction bases unmatched: 7. Germline V gives CDR1 SEHNR, CDR2 FQNEAQ (reference sequence). The CDR3 spans 16 residues. The DNA of the CDR3 is TGTGCCAGCAGGAACGCCGGGACAGGGGGTAATTCACCCCTCCACTTT. This sequence encodes CASRNAGTGGNSPLHF.